These T cell receptor beta chains were read from a single sample in a study of early T cells in non-severe SARS-CoV-2 infection. TCRdb ran MiXCR on the 5' RACE reads and lists one entry per CDR3 protein. The sample holds 60,000 to 80,000 distinct CDR3 sequences; less than 15% are singletons and the top ten take 3% to 5%. Sequencing used whole blood. These receptors came from an adult who was a healthcare worker with PCR-confirmed SARS-CoV-2 infection or an uninfected control (not recorded which). Each CDR3 is given with its conserved first and last residue. The D gene is left open where the match is weak. The size entry is marked missing in some rows and otherwise reads once, few, many or a size class.

v_call	clone_size	cdr3_length	d_call	j_call	cdr3_nt	cdr3_aa
TRBV27	many	14	-	TRBJ2-4	TGTGCCAGCAGTGGAGCGCTAGCAGTCAACTTACAGTACTTC	CASSGALAVNLQYF
TRBV28	few	17	TRBD1	TRBJ1-2	TGTGCCAGCAGTTTAACGGGACAGAGGTCGTCTAACTATGGCTACACCTTC	CASSLTGQRSSNYGYTF
TRBV10-3	many	14	TRBD1	TRBJ1-6	TGTGCCATCAGCGGGACAGGGGGTAATTCACCCCTCCACTTT	CAISGTGGNSPLHF
TRBV5-5	few	19	TRBD2	TRBJ2-2	TGTGCCAGCAGCCAGGGACTAGCGGGAGGCCAGAGAAACACCGGGGAGCTGTTTTTT	CASSQGLAGGQRNTGELFF
TRBV7-9	many	13	-	TRBJ1-2	TGTGCCAGCAGCTTAGAGGCAGACTATGGCTACACCTTC	CASSLEADYGYTF
TRBV19	few	16	TRBD1	TRBJ1-5	TGTGCCAGTAGTTCCCAACAGGGGTATAGCAATCAGCCCCAGCATTTT	CASSSQQGYSNQPQHF
TRBV5-4	-	15	TRBD2	TRBJ2-3	TGTGCCAGCAGCAACCAGCGGGAGGATACAGATACGCAGTATTTT	CASSNQREDTDTQYF
TRBV4-2	-	15	TRBD1	TRBJ2-7	TGTGCCAGCAGCCTGTCCCGGGACAGCTCCTACGAGCAGTACTTC	CASSLSRDSSYEQYF
TRBV12-3/TRBV12-4	few	13	-	TRBJ2-5	TGTGCCAGCAGTGGACAGATTAGAGAGACCCAGTACTTC	CASSGQIRETQYF
TRBV29-1	many	15	-	TRBJ2-6	TGCAGCGTTGACGACGGTTACTCTGGGGCCAACGTCCTGACTTTC	CSVDDGYSGANVLTF
TRBV6-5	many	14	TRBD2	TRBJ2-1	TGTGCCAGCAGTGGTAGCGGGAGGGCCAATGAGCAGTTCTTC	CASSGSGRANEQFF
TRBV7-7	few	15	TRBD2	TRBJ2-1	TGTGCCAGCAGCCGTAGCGGGAGCCCTACGCATGAGCAGTTCTTC	CASSRSGSPTHEQFF
TRBV29-1	few	10	-	TRBJ2-1	TGCAGCGCCCAGGTCGATGAGCAGTTCTTC	CSAQVDEQFF
TRBV18	many	16	-	TRBJ2-1	TGTGCCAGCTCACCACCTACTAGAGGGAGGCACAATGAGCAGTTCTTC	CASSPPTRGRHNEQFF
TRBV12-3/TRBV12-4	many	13	-	TRBJ2-7	TGTGCCAGCAGTTTTGGGGAAAACGGGGAGCAGTACTTC	CASSFGENGEQYF
TRBV7-2	many	14	-	TRBJ1-5	TGTGCCAGCAGCCTGACAGTCTCCAATCAGCCCCAGCATTTT	CASSLTVSNQPQHF
TRBV5-1	-	14	TRBD2	TRBJ2-3	TGCGCCAGCAGCTTGGTAACTAGCGTAGATACGCAGTATTTT	CASSLVTSVDTQYF
TRBV27	many	16	-	TRBJ2-2	TGTGCCAGCAATCGGGACACCCGACTTAACACCGGGGAGCTGTTTTTT	CASNRDTRLNTGELFF
TRBV12-3/TRBV12-4	-	11	TRBD2	TRBJ2-7	TGTGCCTGCGGGGGGTCCTACGAGCAGTACTTC	CACGGSYEQYF
TRBV29-1	-	12	-	TRBJ1-1	TGCAGCGTTGAAGATCAGGCCACTGAAGCTTTCTTT	CSVEDQATEAFF
TRBV11-2	-	16	-	TRBJ2-2	TGTGCCAGCAGCTTACAAACAGGGACAAGGACCGGGGAGCTGTTTTTT	CASSLQTGTRTGELFF
TRBV3-1	few	15	TRBD1	TRBJ1-5	TGTGCCAGCAGCCAGAGACAGGGGATAAATCAGCCCCAGCATTTT	CASSQRQGINQPQHF
TRBV4-1	-	14	-	TRBJ1-6	TGCGCCAGCAGCCAAGAAACAGGGAATTCACCCCTCCACTTT	CASSQETGNSPLHF
TRBV12-3/TRBV12-4	few	15	TRBD1	TRBJ2-7	TGTGCCAGCAGTTTCCGGGACAGGGGGGGCTACGAGCAGTACTTC	CASSFRDRGGYEQYF
TRBV7-6	many	15	TRBD2	TRBJ2-7	TGTGCCAGCAGCCTGACTAGCGGAGTTAACTACGAGCAGTACTTC	CASSLTSGVNYEQYF
TRBV11-2	many	15	TRBD2	TRBJ2-3	TGTGCCAGCAGGAAGAATAGCGGGAGTGGTGATACGCAGTATTTT	CASRKNSGSGDTQYF
TRBV20-1	many	12	-	TRBJ2-7	TGCAGTGCTAGAGATACCAGTTACGAGCAGTACTTC	CSARDTSYEQYF